The entry below gives a single TCR beta chain sequence along with its context. The sample originates from a study of cytomegalovirus exposure and HLA in healthy donors. The wider study: Early release data held about 85 million unique TCRs from HLA-typed donors.

This CDR3 has 14 amino acids. Germline V lookup: CDR1 SEHNR, CDR2 FQNEAQ (reference sequence). V lost 3 bases and J 0 bases, leaving 6 bases between the germline ends. The PCR contained 60 Vbeta and 13 Jbeta primers. The assay was immunoSEQ multiplex PCR, and TCRdb's table has in-frame clones only and misses some. The sample shows around 130,000 clones, about 8.5% of them seen only once. The TCR comes from a man aged 40-49 years in good health and CMV-seronegative. The chain couples TRBV7-9 to TRBJ2-4; D is undetermined. The sequenced sample was PBMCs. CDR3 amino acids: CASSFRGAKNIQYF. DNA of the CDR3: TGTGCCAGCAGCTTTCGAGGAGCCAAAAACATTCAGTACTTC.